This TCR beta chain was sequenced in a study of T-cell reconstitution after alpha-beta-depleted transplantation in children. The CDR3 has 15 residues. Germline assignment: CDR1 KGHSH and CDR2 LQKENI. V shed 1 base and J shed 3 bases, with 12 bases lying between them. The TCRbeta library was prepared with unique molecular identifiers. Via MiXCR, TCRdb re-called the PCR reads, giving one row per CDR3 protein. The sample has under 450,000 distinct CDR3 sequences; approximately 12% are singletons. This clonotype was picked up a small number of times. This TCR was recovered from a human donor who donated a stem cell graft to a child with Fanconi anemia. The rearrangement joins TRBV18 to TRBJ2-5; maybe TRBD1 (5 bases). Sequenced material: PBMCs, taken from the stem cell graft. The CDR3 DNA sequence: TGTGCCAGCTCACCACAAGCAGGGATTGAAGAGACCCAGTACTTC. Translation: CASSPQAGIEETQYF.